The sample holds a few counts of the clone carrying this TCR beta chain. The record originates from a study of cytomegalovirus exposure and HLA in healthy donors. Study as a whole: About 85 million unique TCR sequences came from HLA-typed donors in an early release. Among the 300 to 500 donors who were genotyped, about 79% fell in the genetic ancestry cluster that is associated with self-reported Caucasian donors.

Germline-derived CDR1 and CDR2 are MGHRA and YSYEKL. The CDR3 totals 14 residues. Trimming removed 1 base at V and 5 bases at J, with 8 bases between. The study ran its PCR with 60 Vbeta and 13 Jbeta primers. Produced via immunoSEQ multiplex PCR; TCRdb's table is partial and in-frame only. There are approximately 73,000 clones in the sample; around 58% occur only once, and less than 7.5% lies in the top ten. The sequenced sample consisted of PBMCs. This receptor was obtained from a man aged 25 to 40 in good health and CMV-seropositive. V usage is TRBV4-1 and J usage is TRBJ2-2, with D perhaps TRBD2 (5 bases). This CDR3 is CASSQGRGTGELFF. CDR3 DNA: TGCGCCAGCAGCCAAGGTCGGGGTACCGGGGAGCTGTTTTTT.